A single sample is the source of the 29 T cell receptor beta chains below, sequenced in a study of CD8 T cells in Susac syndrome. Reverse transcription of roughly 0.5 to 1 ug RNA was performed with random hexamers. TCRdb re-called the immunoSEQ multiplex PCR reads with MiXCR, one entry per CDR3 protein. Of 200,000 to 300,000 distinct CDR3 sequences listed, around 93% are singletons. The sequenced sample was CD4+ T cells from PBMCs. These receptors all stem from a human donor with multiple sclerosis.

DNA of the CDR3: TGTGCCAGCGCCGGAGACGGAACTGAGACCCAGTACTTC. It specifies CASAGDGTETQYF. The rearrangement links TRBV5-8 to TRBJ2-5; D remains ambiguous. The V and J ends lost 7 bases and 5 bases respectively, with 15 bases between them. Germline CDR1 and CDR2: SGHTS and YDEGEE. The CDR3 totals 13 residues.

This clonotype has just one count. This CDR3 reads CASSPGGVLEQYV. The CDR3 nucleotides read TGTGCCAGCTCCCCCGGGGGGGTTCTCGAGCAGTACGTC. The V call is TRBV18, the J call TRBJ2-5; 8 bases are a match to TRBD2. TRBJ2-7 matches the DNA end more closely, so the J call is doubtful. The CDR3 loop spans 13 amino acids. The V gene's germline CDR1 is KGHSH and CDR2 LQKENI.

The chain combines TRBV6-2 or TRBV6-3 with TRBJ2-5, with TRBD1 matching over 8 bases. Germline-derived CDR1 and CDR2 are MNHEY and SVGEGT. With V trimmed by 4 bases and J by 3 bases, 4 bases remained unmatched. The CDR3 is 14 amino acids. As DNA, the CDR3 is TGTGCCAGCAGTTCTCCGGGACAGGAAGAGACCCAGTACTTC. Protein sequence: CASSSPGQEETQYF.

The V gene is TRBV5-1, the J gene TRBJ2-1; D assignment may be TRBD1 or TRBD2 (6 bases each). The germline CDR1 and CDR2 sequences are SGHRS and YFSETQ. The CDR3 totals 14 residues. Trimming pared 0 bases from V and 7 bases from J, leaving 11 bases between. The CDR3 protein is CASSLEQGRNEQFF. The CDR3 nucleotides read TGCGCCAGCAGCTTGGAGCAGGGGAGGAATGAGCAGTTCTTC.

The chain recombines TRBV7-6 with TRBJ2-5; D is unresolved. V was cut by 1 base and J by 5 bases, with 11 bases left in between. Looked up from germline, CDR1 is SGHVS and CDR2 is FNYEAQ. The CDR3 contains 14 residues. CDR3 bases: TGTGCCAGCAGCTTAGAGGCAGTGTCCGAGACCCAGTACTTC. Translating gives CASSLEAVSETQYF.

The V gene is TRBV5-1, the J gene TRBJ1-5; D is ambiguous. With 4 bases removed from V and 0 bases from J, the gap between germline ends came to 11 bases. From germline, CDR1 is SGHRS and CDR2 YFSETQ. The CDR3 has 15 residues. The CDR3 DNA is TGCGCCAGCAGCCTGGACCTGAATAGCAATCAGCCCCAGCATTTT. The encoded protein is CASSLDLNSNQPQHF.

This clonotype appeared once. The CDR3 protein is CASSFEQGHGYTF. The CDR3 coding sequence is TGTGCCAGCAGTTTTGAACAGGGCCATGGCTACACCTTC. V and J are TRBV12-3 or TRBV12-4 and TRBJ1-2; D might be TRBD1 (6 bases). This CDR3 is built from 13 residues. Trimming took off 3 bases at V and 6 bases at J, with 11 bases between the two ends.

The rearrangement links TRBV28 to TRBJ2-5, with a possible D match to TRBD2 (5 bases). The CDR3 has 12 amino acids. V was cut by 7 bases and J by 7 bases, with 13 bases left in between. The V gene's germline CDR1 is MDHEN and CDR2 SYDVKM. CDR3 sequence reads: CASTAPAGTQYF. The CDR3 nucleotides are TGTGCCAGCACCGCACCTGCGGGGACCCAGTACTTC.

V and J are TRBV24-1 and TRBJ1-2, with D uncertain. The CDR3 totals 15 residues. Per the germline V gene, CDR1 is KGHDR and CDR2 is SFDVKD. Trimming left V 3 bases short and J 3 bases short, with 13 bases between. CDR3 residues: CATSDGLGAHYGYTF. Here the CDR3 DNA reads TGTGCCACCAGTGATGGCCTGGGTGCCCACTATGGCTACACCTTC.

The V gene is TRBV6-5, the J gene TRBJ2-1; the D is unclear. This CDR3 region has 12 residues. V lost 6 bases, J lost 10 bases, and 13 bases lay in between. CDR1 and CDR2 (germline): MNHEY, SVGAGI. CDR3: CASSSPSDEQFF. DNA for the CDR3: TGTGCCAGCAGCTCCCCTAGTGACGAGCAGTTCTTC.

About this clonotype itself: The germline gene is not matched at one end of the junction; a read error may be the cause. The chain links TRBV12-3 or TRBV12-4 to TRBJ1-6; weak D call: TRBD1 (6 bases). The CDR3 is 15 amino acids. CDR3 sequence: CASRGGGSYNPPLHF. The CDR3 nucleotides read TGTGCCAGCAGAGGAGGGGGTTCCTATAATCCACCCCTCCACTTT.

CDR3 nucleotide sequence: TGTGCCAGTAGTATAGTCCCGGGACAGGGGAGGGATGAGCAGTTCTTC. Its protein is CASSIVPGQGRDEQFF. The genes are TRBV19 and TRBJ2-1; 10 positions match TRBD1. V was pared by 1 base and J by 8 bases, with 8 bases of the junction left unmatched. Per germline, CDR1 LNHDA and CDR2 SQIVND (reference sequence). CDR3 length: 16 amino acids.

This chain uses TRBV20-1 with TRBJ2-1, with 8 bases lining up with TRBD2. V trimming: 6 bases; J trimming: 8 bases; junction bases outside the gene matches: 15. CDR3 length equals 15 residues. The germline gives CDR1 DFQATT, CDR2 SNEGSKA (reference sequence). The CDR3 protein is CSARQAGARGYEQFF. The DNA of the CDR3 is TGCAGTGCGAGACAAGCGGGGGCCAGAGGGTATGAGCAGTTCTTC.

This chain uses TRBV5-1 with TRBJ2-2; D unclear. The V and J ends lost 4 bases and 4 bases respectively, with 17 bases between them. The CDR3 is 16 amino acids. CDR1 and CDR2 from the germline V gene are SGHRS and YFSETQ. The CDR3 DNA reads TGCGCCAGCAGCCCCCGCTGGGAAGAAGGCACCGGGGAGCTGTTTTTT. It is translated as CASSPRWEEGTGELFF. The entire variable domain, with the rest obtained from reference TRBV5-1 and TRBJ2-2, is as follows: KAGVTQTPRYLIKTRGQQVTLSCSPISGHRSVSWYQQTPGQGLQFLFEYFSETQRNKGNFPGRFSGRQFSNSRSEMNVSTLELGDSALYLCASSPRWEEGTGELFFGEGSRLTVL.

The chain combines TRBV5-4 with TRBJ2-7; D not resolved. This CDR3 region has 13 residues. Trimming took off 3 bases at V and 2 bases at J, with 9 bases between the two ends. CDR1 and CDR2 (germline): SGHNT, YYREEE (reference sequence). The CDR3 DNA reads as TGTGCCAGCAGCTACCCTAGAGCCTACGAGCAGTACTTC. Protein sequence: CASSYPRAYEQYF.

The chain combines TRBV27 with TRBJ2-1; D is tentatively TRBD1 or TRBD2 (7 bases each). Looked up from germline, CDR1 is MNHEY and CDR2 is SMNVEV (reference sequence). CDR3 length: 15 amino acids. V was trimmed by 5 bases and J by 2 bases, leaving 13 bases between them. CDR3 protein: CASSLRGGTYNEQFF. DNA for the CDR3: TGTGCCAGCAGTCTCAGGGGGGGTACCTACAATGAGCAGTTCTTC.

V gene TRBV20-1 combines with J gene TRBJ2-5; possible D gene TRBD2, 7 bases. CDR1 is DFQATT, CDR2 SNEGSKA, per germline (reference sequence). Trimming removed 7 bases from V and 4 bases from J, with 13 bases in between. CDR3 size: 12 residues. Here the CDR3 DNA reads TGCAGTGGCCGAAGGGGGGGAGAGACCCAGTACTTC. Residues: CSGRRGGETQYF.

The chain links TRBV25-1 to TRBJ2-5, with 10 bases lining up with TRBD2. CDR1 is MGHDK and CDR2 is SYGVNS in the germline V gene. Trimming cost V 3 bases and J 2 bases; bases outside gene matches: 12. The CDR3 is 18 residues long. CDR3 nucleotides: TGTGCCAGCAGTGATCCCGGGACTAGCGTAGGGTCACAAGAGACCCAGTACTTC. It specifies CASSDPGTSVGSQETQYF.

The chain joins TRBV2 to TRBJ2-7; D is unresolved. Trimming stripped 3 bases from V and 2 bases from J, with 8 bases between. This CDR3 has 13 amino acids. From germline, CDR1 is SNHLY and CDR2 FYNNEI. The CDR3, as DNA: TGTGCCAGCAGTGAGGGCACTACCTACGAGCAGTACTTC. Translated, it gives CASSEGTTYEQYF. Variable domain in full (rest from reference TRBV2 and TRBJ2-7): EPEVTQTPSHQVTQMGQEVILRCVPISNHLYFYWYRQILGQKVEFLVSFYNNEISEKSEIFDDQFSVERPDGSNFTLKIRSTKLEDSAMYFCASSEGTTYEQYFGPGTRLTVT.

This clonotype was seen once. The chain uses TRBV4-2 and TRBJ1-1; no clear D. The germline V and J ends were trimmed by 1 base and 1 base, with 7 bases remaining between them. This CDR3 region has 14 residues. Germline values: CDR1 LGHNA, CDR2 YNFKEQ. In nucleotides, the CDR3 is TGTGCCAGCAGCCAAGGTGTAGGGAACACTGAAGCTTTCTTT. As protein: CASSQGVGNTEAFF.

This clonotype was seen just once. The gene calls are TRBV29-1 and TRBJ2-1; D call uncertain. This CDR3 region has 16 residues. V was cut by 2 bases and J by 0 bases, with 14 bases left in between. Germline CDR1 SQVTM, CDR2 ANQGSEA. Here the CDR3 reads CSVENPKRSSYNEQFF. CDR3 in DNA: TGCAGCGTTGAAAACCCTAAACGGAGCTCCTACAATGAGCAGTTCTTC.

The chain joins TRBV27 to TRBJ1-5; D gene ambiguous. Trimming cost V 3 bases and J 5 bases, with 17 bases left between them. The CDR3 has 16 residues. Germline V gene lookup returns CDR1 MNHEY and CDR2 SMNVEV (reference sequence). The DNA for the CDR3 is TGTGCCAGCAGTTTTCTCAGGATAGGGCAGTATCAGCCCCAGCATTTT. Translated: CASSFLRIGQYQPQHF.

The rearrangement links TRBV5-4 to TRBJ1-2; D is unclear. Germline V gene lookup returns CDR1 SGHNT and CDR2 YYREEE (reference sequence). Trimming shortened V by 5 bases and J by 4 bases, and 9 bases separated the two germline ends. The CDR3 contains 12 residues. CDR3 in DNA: TGTGCCAGCAGTTACGACTTCTATGGCTACACCTTC. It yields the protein CASSYDFYGYTF.

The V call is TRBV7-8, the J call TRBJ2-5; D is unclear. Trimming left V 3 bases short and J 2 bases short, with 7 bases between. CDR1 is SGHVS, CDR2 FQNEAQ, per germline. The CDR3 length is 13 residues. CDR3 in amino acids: CASSFRIQETQYF. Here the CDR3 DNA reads TGTGCCAGCAGCTTCAGAATACAAGAGACCCAGTACTTC.

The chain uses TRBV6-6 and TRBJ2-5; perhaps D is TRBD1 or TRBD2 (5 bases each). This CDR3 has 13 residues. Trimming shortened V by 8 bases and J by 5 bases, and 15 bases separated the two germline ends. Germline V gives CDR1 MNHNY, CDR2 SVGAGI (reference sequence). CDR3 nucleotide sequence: TGTGCCAGCCGCCTGAGGGGTATTGAGACCCAGTACTTC. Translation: CASRLRGIETQYF.

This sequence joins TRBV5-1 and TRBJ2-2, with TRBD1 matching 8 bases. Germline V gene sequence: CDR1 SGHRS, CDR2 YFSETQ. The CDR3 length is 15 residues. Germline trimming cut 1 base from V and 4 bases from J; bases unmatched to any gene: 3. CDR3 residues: CASSLSQGGTGELFF. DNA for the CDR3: TGCGCCAGCAGCTTGTCACAGGGGGGCACCGGGGAGCTGTTTTTT.

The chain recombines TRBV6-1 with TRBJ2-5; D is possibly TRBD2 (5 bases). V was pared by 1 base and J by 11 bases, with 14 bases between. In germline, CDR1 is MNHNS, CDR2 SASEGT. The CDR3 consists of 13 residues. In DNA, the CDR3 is TGTGCCAGCAGTGAAGTGGACTTGTATACACAGTACTTC. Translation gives CASSEVDLYTQYF.

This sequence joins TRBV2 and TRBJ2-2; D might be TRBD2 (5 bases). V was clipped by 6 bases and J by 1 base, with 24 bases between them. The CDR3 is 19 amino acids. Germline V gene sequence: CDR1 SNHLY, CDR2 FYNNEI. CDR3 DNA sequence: TGTGCCAGCAGCGCCCGATTGGCACAATTTACTAGGAACACCGGGGAGCTGTTTTTT. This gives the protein CASSARLAQFTRNTGELFF. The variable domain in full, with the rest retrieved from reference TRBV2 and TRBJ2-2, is EPEVTQTPSHQVTQMGQEVILRCVPISNHLYFYWYRQILGQKVEFLVSFYNNEISEKSEIFDDQFSVERPDGSNFTLKIRSTKLEDSAMYFCASSARLAQFTRNTGELFFGEGSRLTVL.

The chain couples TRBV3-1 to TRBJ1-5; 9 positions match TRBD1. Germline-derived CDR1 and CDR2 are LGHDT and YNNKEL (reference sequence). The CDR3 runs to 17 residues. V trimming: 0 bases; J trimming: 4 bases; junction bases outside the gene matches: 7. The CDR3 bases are TGTGCCAGCAGCCAAGAATTTAAGACAGGGGGGAATCAGCCCCAGCATTTT. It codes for CASSQEFKTGGNQPQHF.